These 12 T cell receptor beta chains were sequenced from one sample in a study of OX40 agonist ivuxolimab in advanced cancers. Profiling relied on immunoSEQ multiplex PCR, and the TCRdb table lists in-frame clones only, not all of them. The table has roughly 90,000 clones, 87% seen once. The sample was CD4+ or CD8+ T cells sorted from blood, taken in a trial of the OX40 agonist ivuxolimab. These receptors were taken from an adult with an advanced solid tumor such as melanoma, head and neck, liver or kidney cancer.

The chain uses TRBV7-2 and TRBJ1-5; maybe TRBD1 (6 bases). Per the germline V gene, CDR1 is SGHTA and CDR2 is FQGNSA. The CDR3 runs 16 residues. V was shortened by 1 base and J by 0 bases, with 10 bases between the two germline ends. The CDR3 DNA reads TGTGCCAGCAGCTTAGTGGGGGGGGCTAGCAATCAGCCCCAGCATTTT. It translates to CASSLVGGASNQPQHF. Full variable domain (outside the CDR3, taken from reference TRBV7-2 and TRBJ1-5): GAGVSQSPSNKVTEKGKDVELRCDPISGHTALYWYRQSLGQGLEFLIYFQGNSAPDKSGLPSDRFSAERTGGSVSTLTIQRTQQEDSAVYLCASSLVGGASNQPQHFGDGTRLSIL.

CDR3 DNA sequence: TGTGCCAGCAGATCAATTTATGAGGGTGAAAAACTGTTTTTT. It yields the protein CASRSIYEGEKLFF. The chain recombines TRBV27 with TRBJ1-4; D is unresolved. The germline V gene has CDR1 MNHEY and CDR2 SMNVEV (reference sequence). CDR3 length equals 14 residues. V lost 6 bases, J lost 7 bases, and 15 bases lay in between. Full variable domain (missing parts from reference TRBV27 and TRBJ1-4): EAQVTQNPRYLITVTGKKLTVTCSQNMNHEYMSWYRQDPGLGLRQIYYSMNVEVTDKGDVPEGYKVSRKEKRNFPLILESPSPNQTSLYFCASRSIYEGEKLFFGSGTQLSVL.

The genes are TRBV7-9 and TRBJ1-1; D gene uncertain. Per the germline V gene, CDR1 is SEHNR and CDR2 is FQNEAQ (reference sequence). The V end lost 1 base, the J end lost 10 bases, and 10 bases lay between the germline ends. The CDR3 loop spans 12 amino acids. CDR3 loop: CASSLGTGVAFF. For the CDR3, the DNA is TGTGCCAGCAGCTTAGGCACGGGTGTAGCTTTCTTT.

The CDR3 protein is CASSLPRDGTQYF. For the CDR3, the DNA is TGTGCCAGCAGTCTCCCGCGTGACGGTACGCAGTATTTT. This chain uses TRBV28 with TRBJ2-3; unclear D gene. The V end was cut by 5 bases, the J end by 8 bases, with 14 bases between. This CDR3 has 13 amino acids. The germline V gene encodes CDR1 MDHEN and CDR2 SYDVKM.

This chain connects TRBV7-3 to TRBJ1-1; TRBD1 is a possible D gene (5 bases). The CDR3 has 14 amino acids. Germline V CDR1 and CDR2: SGHTA, FQGTGA. Trimming took 1 base from V and 3 from J, leaving 9 bases between them. The CDR3 region is CASSLRGSYTEAFF. The CDR3 nucleotides read TGTGCCAGCAGCTTAAGGGGGTCATACACTGAAGCTTTCTTT.

The chain combines TRBV7-9 with TRBJ1-1; unclear D gene. Deletions cut 1 base from V and 6 bases from J, with 9 bases between. This CDR3 is built from 13 residues. Germline V gene sequence: CDR1 SEHNR, CDR2 FQNEAQ (reference sequence). As DNA, the CDR3 is TGTGCCAGCAGCTTAGAAGTCCGGTCTGAAGCTTTCTTT. It codes for CASSLEVRSEAFF.

This chain connects TRBV10-3 to TRBJ2-2; D possibly uses TRBD1 or TRBD2 (5 bases each). The V gene lost 4 bases and the J gene lost 3 bases, with 9 bases spanning the gap. Germline V CDR1 and CDR2: ENHRY, SYGVKD. The CDR3 runs 14 residues. This CDR3 reads CAISGDRYTGELFF. DNA for the CDR3: TGTGCCATCAGTGGGGACCGCTACACCGGGGAGCTGTTTTTT.

This clone came up a few times. The chain employs TRBV11-2 and TRBJ1-5; D ambiguous. Germline CDR1 is SGHAT and CDR2 is FQNNGV. This CDR3 has 13 residues. The ends were cut back, 0 bases at V and 5 bases at J, with 5 bases in the middle. CDR3 bases: TGTGCCAGCAGCTTAGATTCGTATCAGCCCCAGCATTTT. This sequence encodes CASSLDSYQPQHF.

The V gene is TRBV7-2, the J gene TRBJ1-4, with TRBD1 identical over 9 bases. CDR3 length: 15 amino acids. Losses at the gene ends were 1 base for V and 5 bases for J; bases not matched to a gene: 2. Germline CDR1 SGHTA, CDR2 FQGNSA. The CDR3 bases are TGTGCCAGCAGCTTAGTACAGGGGGCAAATGAAAAACTGTTTTTT. Encoded protein: CASSLVQGANEKLFF.

V is TRBV28 and J is TRBJ1-2, with D possibly TRBD1 on 5 matching bases. Germline CDR1 reads MDHEN; CDR2 reads SYDVKM. This CDR3 comprises 14 residues. The germline V and J ends were trimmed by 8 bases and 6 bases, with 19 bases remaining between them. The CDR3 spells CASSSSGRGNGYTF. The CDR3, as DNA: TGTGCCAGCTCCTCGTCGGGTAGGGGAAATGGCTACACCTTC.

The chain uses TRBV6-1 and TRBJ2-1; 9 bases are shared with TRBD2. The V gene end was trimmed by 0 bases and the J gene end by 3 bases; junction bases not matched to a gene: 6. The CDR3 is made up of 17 amino acids. CDR1 is MNHNS, CDR2 SASEGT, per germline. The DNA of the CDR3 is TGTGCCAGCAGTGAAGCGACTGGTAGCGGGAGCTACAATGAGCAGTTCTTC. Amino acid sequence: CASSEATGSGSYNEQFF.

The rearrangement uses TRBV5-1 and TRBJ2-3; 10 bases are a match to TRBD1. In germline, CDR1 is SGHRS, CDR2 YFSETQ. V lost 3 bases, J lost 5 bases, and 12 bases stayed unmatched. The CDR3 runs to 17 residues. CDR3 sequence (DNA): TGCGCCAGCAGCTATTACCCGGACAGGGGGTATGGAGATACGCAGTATTTT. Translating it yields CASSYYPDRGYGDTQYF.